Presented here are 25 T cell receptor beta chains from one specimen sequenced in a study of cytomegalovirus exposure and HLA in healthy donors. Use of 60 Vbeta and 13 Jbeta primers characterized the PCR. The table came from immunoSEQ multiplex PCR; TCRdb's copy has only in-frame clones and leaves some out. The sample lists some 130,000 clones, 75% occurring once. The sample was PBMCs. The receptors originated from a young man in good health and CMV-seronegative.

The chain employs TRBV5-1 and TRBJ2-6, with a possible D match to TRBD1 (5 bases). This CDR3 comprises 17 residues. From germline, CDR1 is SGHRS and CDR2 YFSETQ. V lost 0 bases, J lost 2 bases, and 12 bases lay in between. The CDR3 nucleotides are TGCGCCAGCAGCTTGGCCGGACAAGTAGCTGGGGCCAACGTCCTGACTTTC. Amino acid sequence: CASSLAGQVAGANVLTF.

This clone appeared a single time. V and J are TRBV9 and TRBJ1-6; 8 bases are a match to TRBD1. CDR1 is SGDLS, CDR2 YYNGEE, per germline. V was pared by 2 bases and J by 4 bases, with 5 bases of the junction left unmatched. This CDR3 contains 16 residues. CDR3 amino acids: CASSVQDRAYNSPLHF. The CDR3, as DNA: TGTGCCAGCAGCGTGCAGGACAGGGCATATAATTCACCCCTCCACTTT.

The gene calls are TRBV7-9 and TRBJ1-1; 8 bases are shared with TRBD1. The CDR3 sequence is 17 residues long. Per germline, CDR1 SEHNR and CDR2 FQNEAQ (reference sequence). Trimming removed 5 bases from V and 1 base from J; junction bases left unmatched: 12. CDR3 coding DNA: TGTGCCAGCAGCGCGTCCCGCGGCGGGACAGGGAACACTGAAGCTTTCTTT. This gives the protein CASSASRGGTGNTEAFF.

The gene calls are TRBV18 and TRBJ2-5; D is perhaps TRBD1 (6 bases). The germline gives CDR1 KGHSH, CDR2 LQKENI. The CDR3 loop spans 14 amino acids. The V end lost 2 bases, the J end lost 5 bases, and 12 bases lay between the germline ends. The DNA of the CDR3 is TGTGCCAGCTCACCAAGGCAGGGGATGGAGACCCAGTACTTC. Residues: CASSPRQGMETQYF.

CDR3 DNA sequence: TGTGCCTGGAGCCGACAAGGGAGGCACTATGGCTACACCTTC. Translating gives CAWSRQGRHYGYTF. J is TRBJ1-2 and V is TRBV30; D is unclear. CDR1 and CDR2 from the germline V gene are GTSNPN and SVGIG (reference sequence). Trimming took off 3 bases at V and 3 bases at J, with 14 bases between the two ends. This CDR3 contains 14 residues.

V and J are TRBV19 and TRBJ1-2; no clear D. The V end was cut by 6 bases, the J end by 0 bases, with 14 bases between. Per the germline V gene, CDR1 is LNHDA and CDR2 is SQIVND (reference sequence). The CDR3 has 15 residues. CDR3 loop: CASRGAEAPNYGYTF. The CDR3 nucleotides read TGTGCCAGTAGGGGAGCGGAGGCCCCTAACTATGGCTACACCTTC.

The sample holds one count of this clone. This chain links TRBV11-2 with TRBJ2-1, with 7 positions matching TRBD1. The CDR3 extends over 15 amino acids. CDR1 and CDR2 (germline): SGHAT, FQNNGV. V shed 5 bases, J shed 2 bases, and the junction held 6 bases outside the gene matches. CDR3 in amino acids: CASSADRATYNEQFF. In DNA form, the CDR3 reads TGTGCCAGCAGCGCCGACAGGGCAACCTACAATGAGCAGTTCTTC.

V is TRBV2 and J is TRBJ2-2; 8 nucleotides agree with TRBD1. The CDR3 is 14 residues long. Trimming took 3 bases from V and 3 from J; bases not matched to a gene: 0. CDR1 is SNHLY and CDR2 is FYNNEI in the germline V gene. The CDR3: CASSEDRDTGELFF. As DNA, the CDR3 is TGTGCCAGCAGTGAGGACAGGGACACCGGGGAGCTGTTTTTT.

J is TRBJ2-7 and V is TRBV11-2; no reliable D call. The CDR3 is 12 amino acids. Germline values: CDR1 SGHAT, CDR2 FQNNGV. V was pared by 5 bases and J by 5 bases, with 10 bases between. The CDR3 protein is CASSPKLHEQYF. DNA of the CDR3: TGTGCCAGCAGCCCTAAGTTGCACGAGCAGTACTTC.

The chain employs TRBV5-4 and TRBJ1-5; D might be TRBD1 (5 bases). Trimming cost V 0 bases and J 5 bases, with 6 bases left between them. Per the germline V gene, CDR1 is SGHNT and CDR2 is YYREEE (reference sequence). CDR3 size: 13 residues. CDR3 in amino acids: CASSLGQHQPQHF. The DNA of the CDR3 is TGTGCCAGCAGCTTGGGACAGCATCAGCCCCAGCATTTT.

The genes are TRBV5-4 and TRBJ1-4, with a weak D call TRBD1 (6 bases). Germline assignment: CDR1 SGHNT and CDR2 YYREEE (reference sequence). Trimming took 4 bases from V and 0 from J, leaving 19 bases between them. The CDR3 is made up of 18 amino acids. DNA for the CDR3: TGTGCCAGCAGCGGACCTCCGGGACATTCTTCAACTAATGAAAAACTGTTTTTT. Encoded protein: CASSGPPGHSSTNEKLFF.

The rearrangement uses TRBV7-9 and TRBJ1-1; TRBD1 matches at 7 bases. The CDR3 runs 14 residues. Looked up from germline, CDR1 is SEHNR and CDR2 is FQNEAQ (reference sequence). V gave up 3 bases and J gave up 4 bases; unmatched junction bases: 5. The chain's CDR3 is CASSFDRDGTEAFF. The CDR3 bases are TGTGCCAGCAGCTTCGACAGGGATGGCACTGAAGCTTTCTTT.

The rearrangement joins TRBV10-3 to TRBJ1-1; the match to TRBD1 covers 7 bases. J gave up 2 bases and V 3 bases, and 0 bases lay outside the gene matches. The CDR3 runs to 13 residues. CDR1 is ENHRY, CDR2 SYGVKD, per germline. CDR3 loop: CAISEGGNTEAFF. The CDR3 DNA follows: TGTGCCATCAGTGAAGGGGGCAACACTGAAGCTTTCTTT.

The V gene is TRBV4-2, the J gene TRBJ2-3; tentative D call: TRBD2 (6 bases). Trimming pared 0 bases from V and 4 bases from J, leaving 11 bases between. The CDR3 is 15 amino acids. Germline loops: CDR1 LGHNA, CDR2 YNFKEQ. The CDR3 coding sequence is TGTGCCAGCAGCCAAGATCCGGAGGGCGCAGATACGCAGTATTTT. It yields the protein CASSQDPEGADTQYF.

This clone was observed a single time. The genes are TRBV28 and TRBJ1-5; no clear D gene. The CDR3 extends over 10 amino acids. Trimming cost V 4 bases and J 12 bases, with 7 bases left between them. Looked up from germline, CDR1 is MDHEN and CDR2 is SYDVKM. The CDR3 DNA sequence: TGTGCCAGCAGTTCCCCCCTCCAGCATTTT. This sequence encodes CASSSPLQHF.

This clone occurred once. The rearrangement uses TRBV29-1 and TRBJ1-4; D perhaps matches TRBD1 (5 bases). Germline V gives CDR1 SQVTM, CDR2 ANQGSEA. The CDR3 sequence is 13 residues long. Trimming took 3 bases from V and 5 from J, leaving 10 bases between them. CDR3 residues: CSVDPGLNEKLFF. CDR3 DNA: TGCAGCGTTGACCCAGGGTTAAATGAAAAACTGTTTTTT.

The chain uses TRBV7-9 and TRBJ2-1; no clear D. V was shortened by 2 bases and J by 7 bases, with 18 bases between the two germline ends. The CDR3 has 16 amino acids. Germline V lookup: CDR1 SEHNR, CDR2 FQNEAQ (reference sequence). The CDR3 spells CASSLIYSPGSNEQFF. The CDR3 nucleotides are TGTGCCAGCAGCTTAATTTATAGTCCAGGTTCGAATGAGCAGTTCTTC.

This clone was counted between two and nine times. This sequence joins TRBV6-5 and TRBJ1-5; D unresolved. V was shortened by 0 bases and J by 2 bases, with 11 bases between the two germline ends. The CDR3 has 16 amino acids. Germline V gene lookup returns CDR1 MNHEY and CDR2 SVGAGI. The CDR3 spells CASSYSVVAGNQPQHF. The CDR3, as DNA: TGTGCCAGCAGTTACTCGGTGGTAGCTGGCAATCAGCCCCAGCATTTT.

The chain recombines TRBV2 with TRBJ1-4; 12 bases line up with TRBD1. The V gene end was trimmed by 6 bases and the J gene end by 8 bases; junction bases not matched to a gene: 10. The germline CDR1 and CDR2 sequences are SNHLY and FYNNEI. This CDR3 comprises 16 residues. CDR3 protein: CASSPRGGTGGEKLFF. The DNA of the CDR3 is TGTGCCAGCAGCCCCCGGGGGGGGACAGGGGGCGAAAAACTGTTTTTT.

The gene calls are TRBV27 and TRBJ2-7; tentatively, D is TRBD2 (7 bases). This CDR3 comprises 14 residues. Looked up from germline, CDR1 is MNHEY and CDR2 is SMNVEV (reference sequence). Between the trimmed V and J ends, which lost 7 bases and 5 bases, there was a span of 18 bases. The CDR3 here is CASKGGPSGHEQYF. The CDR3 nucleotides read TGTGCCAGCAAGGGGGGGCCGTCCGGCCACGAGCAGTACTTC.

This chain connects TRBV28 to TRBJ1-2, with TRBD1 as a possible D gene (6 bases). This CDR3 region has 14 residues. The V gene lost 3 bases and the J gene lost 4 bases, with 12 bases spanning the gap. The germline V gene has CDR1 MDHEN and CDR2 SYDVKM. CDR3 residues: CASSLRGGVYGYTF. In nucleotides, the CDR3 is TGTGCCAGCAGTTTGAGGGGGGGGGTCTATGGCTACACCTTC.

This clone was observed a few times. The chain carries TRBV6-1 and TRBJ2-7, with 12 bases fitting TRBD2. Germline CDR1 is MNHNS and CDR2 is SASEGT. CDR3 length equals 15 residues. After removal of 5 bases from V and 4 bases from J, the junction contained 6 bases not matched to a gene. CDR3 in amino acids: CASSKLTSGSYEQYF. As DNA, the CDR3 is TGTGCCAGCAGTAAACTGACTAGCGGGAGTTACGAGCAGTACTTC.

The rearrangement uses TRBV18 and TRBJ2-7; D perhaps matches TRBD2 (5 bases). CDR3 size: 14 residues. Trimming removed 1 base at V and 3 bases at J, with 10 bases between. Germline V CDR1 and CDR2: KGHSH, LQKENI. CDR3 residues: CASSPLGGVYEQYF. Here the CDR3 DNA reads TGTGCCAGCTCACCACTAGGAGGAGTCTACGAGCAGTACTTC.

The gene calls are TRBV4-2 and TRBJ1-4; the match to TRBD1 covers 7 bases. The V gene end was trimmed by 0 bases and the J gene end by 5 bases; junction bases not matched to a gene: 12. There are 18 residues in the CDR3. From germline, CDR1 is LGHNA and CDR2 YNFKEQ. CDR3 loop: CASSQDSPGQQLNEKLFF. The DNA of the CDR3 is TGTGCCAGCAGCCAAGATTCCCCGGGACAGCAGTTAAATGAAAAACTGTTTTTT.

In this sample, this clone turned up once. The J gene is TRBJ2-5, the V gene TRBV30; TRBD2 matches 7 bases. The CDR3 runs 13 residues. Germline V gene data show CDR1 as GTSNPN and CDR2 as SVGIG (reference sequence). After removal of 2 bases from V and 5 bases from J, the junction contained 5 bases not matched to a gene. CDR3 bases: TGTGCCTGGAGTATGAGGGAGGGGGAGACCCAGTACTTC. Amino acids: CAWSMREGETQYF.